This T cell receptor (beta chain) was identified during a study of blood T cells in healthy people across ages. A note on this clonotype: Antigen unknown. An end of the junction differs from the germline gene, which may be a read error.

A J-beta primer mix and a sample-barcoded 5' primer were used in a second PCR of roughly 6 to 11 cycles. Every cDNA molecule carried a tag from a template-switch adaptor bearing 12 random nucleotides. Using its own MiXCR run on the 5' RACE reads, TCRdb lists one record per CDR3 protein. In the table there are about 1.5 million distinct CDR3 sequences, roughly 43% of which are singletons. Points from the study as a whole: TCR beta diversity tracked closely with naive T cell percentage.

Healthy Caucasians from Russia aged roughly 6 to 95 served as donors. There are 16 residues in the CDR3. CDR1 is KGHSH, CDR2 LQKENI, per germline. The rearrangement uses TRBV18 and TRBJ2-7, with D unresolved. The TCR originated in a woman between 18 and 29 years old in good health. The sequenced material came from blood. CDR3: CASSHGRLPTTYEQYF. CDR3 DNA sequence: TGCGCCAGCTCCCACGGACGGCTCCCCACCACCTACGAGCAGTACTTC.